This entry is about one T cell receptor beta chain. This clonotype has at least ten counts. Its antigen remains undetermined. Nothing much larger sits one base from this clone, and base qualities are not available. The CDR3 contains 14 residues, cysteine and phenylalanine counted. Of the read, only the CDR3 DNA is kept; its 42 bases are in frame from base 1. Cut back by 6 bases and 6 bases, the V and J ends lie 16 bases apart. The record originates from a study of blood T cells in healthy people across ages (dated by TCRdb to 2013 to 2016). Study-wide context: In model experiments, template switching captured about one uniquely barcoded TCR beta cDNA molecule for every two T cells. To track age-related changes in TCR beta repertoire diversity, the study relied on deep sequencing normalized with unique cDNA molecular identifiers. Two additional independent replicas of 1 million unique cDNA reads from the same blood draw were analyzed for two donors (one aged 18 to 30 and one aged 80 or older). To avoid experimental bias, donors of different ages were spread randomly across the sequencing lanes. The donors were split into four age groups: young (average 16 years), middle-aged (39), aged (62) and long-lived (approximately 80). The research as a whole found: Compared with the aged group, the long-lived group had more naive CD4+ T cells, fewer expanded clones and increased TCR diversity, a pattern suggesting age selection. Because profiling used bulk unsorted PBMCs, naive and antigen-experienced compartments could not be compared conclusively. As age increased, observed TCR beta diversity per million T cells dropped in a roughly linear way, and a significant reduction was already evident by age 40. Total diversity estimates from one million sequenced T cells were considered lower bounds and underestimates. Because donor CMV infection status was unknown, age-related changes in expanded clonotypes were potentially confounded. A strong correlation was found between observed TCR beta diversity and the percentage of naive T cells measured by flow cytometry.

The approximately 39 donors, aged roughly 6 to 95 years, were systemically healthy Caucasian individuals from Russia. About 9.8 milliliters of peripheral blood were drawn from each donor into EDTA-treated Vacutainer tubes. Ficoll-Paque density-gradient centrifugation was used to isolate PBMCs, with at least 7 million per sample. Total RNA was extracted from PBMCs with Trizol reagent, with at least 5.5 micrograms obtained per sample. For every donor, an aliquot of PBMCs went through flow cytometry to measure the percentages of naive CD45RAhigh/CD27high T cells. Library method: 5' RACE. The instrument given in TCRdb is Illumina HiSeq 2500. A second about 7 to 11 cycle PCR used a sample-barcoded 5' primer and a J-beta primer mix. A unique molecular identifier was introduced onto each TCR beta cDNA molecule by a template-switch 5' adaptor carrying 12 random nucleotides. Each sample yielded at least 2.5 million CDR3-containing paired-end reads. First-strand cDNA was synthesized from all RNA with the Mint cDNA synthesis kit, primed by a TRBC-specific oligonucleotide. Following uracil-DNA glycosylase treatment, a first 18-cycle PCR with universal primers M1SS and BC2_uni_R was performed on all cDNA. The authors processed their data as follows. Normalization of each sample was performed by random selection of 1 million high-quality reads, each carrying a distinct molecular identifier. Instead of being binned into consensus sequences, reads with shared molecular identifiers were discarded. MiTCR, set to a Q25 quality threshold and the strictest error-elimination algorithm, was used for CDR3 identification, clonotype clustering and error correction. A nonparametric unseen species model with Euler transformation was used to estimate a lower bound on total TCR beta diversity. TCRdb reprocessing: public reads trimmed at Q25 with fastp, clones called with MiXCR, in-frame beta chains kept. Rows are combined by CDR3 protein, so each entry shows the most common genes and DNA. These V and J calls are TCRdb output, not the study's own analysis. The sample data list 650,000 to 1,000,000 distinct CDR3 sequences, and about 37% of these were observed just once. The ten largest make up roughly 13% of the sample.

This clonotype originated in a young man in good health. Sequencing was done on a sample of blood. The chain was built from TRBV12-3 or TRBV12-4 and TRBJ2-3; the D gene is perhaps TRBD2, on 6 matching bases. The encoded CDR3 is CASSVAGRYDTQYF. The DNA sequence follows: TGTGCCAGCAGCGTGGCGGGGAGGTACGATACGCAGTATTTT.